Below are 21 T cell receptor beta chains sequenced from a single sample in a study of blood T cell repertoires in COVID-19. Data came from immunoSEQ multiplex PCR; TCRdb stores just in-frame clones and leaves some out. The data show about 300,000 clones, over 75% seen once. The sequenced material came from PBMCs or T cells enriched from blood (not recorded which). Receptor source: a man aged 25-40 years who had recovered from COVID-19.

The V call is TRBV19, the J call TRBJ1-1; D not resolved. The CDR3 runs 14 residues. CDR1 and CDR2 (germline): LNHDA, SQIVND (reference sequence). V was clipped by 5 bases and J by 0 bases, with 10 bases between them. The CDR3 loop is CASSPRGLNTEAFF. The DNA for the CDR3 is TGTGCCAGTAGTCCTAGAGGGTTGAACACTGAAGCTTTCTTT. Full variable domain (rest looked up from reference TRBV19 and TRBJ1-1): DGGITQSPKYLFRKEGQNVTLSCEQNLNHDAMYWYRQDPGQGLRLIYYSQIVNDFQKGDIAEGYSVSREKKESFPLTVTSAQKNPTAFYLCASSPRGLNTEAFFGQGTRLTVV.

CDR3 protein: CASSSQGAVEAFF. The CDR3 bases are TGTGCCAGTAGTAGCCAGGGGGCGGTGGAAGCTTTCTTT. The V call is TRBV19, the J call TRBJ1-1; TRBD1 matches at 8 bases. The CDR3 has 13 residues. The V gene's germline CDR1 is LNHDA and CDR2 SQIVND (reference sequence). Trimming cost V 4 bases and J 8 bases; bases outside gene matches: 6.

The V gene is TRBV19, the J gene TRBJ1-3; the D gene is possibly TRBD1 (5 bases). Between the trimmed V and J ends, which lost 3 bases and 0 bases, there was a span of 18 bases. Germline V gene data show CDR1 as LNHDA and CDR2 as SQIVND (reference sequence). CDR3 length: 18 residues. Here the CDR3 reads CASSIREPTDASGNTIYF. CDR3 nucleotides: TGTGCCAGTAGTATCAGGGAACCTACTGACGCCTCTGGAAACACCATATATTTT.

The chain combines TRBV3-1 (or the pseudogene TRBV3-2) with TRBJ2-7; 7 bases are shared with TRBD1. Per germline, CDR1 LGHDT and CDR2 YNNKEL (reference sequence). V was clipped by 6 bases and J by 2 bases; unmatched bases: 10. This CDR3 contains 15 residues. This CDR3 reads CASRPNRGSTYEQYF. CDR3 coding DNA: TGTGCCAGCAGACCGAACAGGGGCTCAACCTACGAGCAGTACTTC.

This clone showed up just once. The gene calls are TRBV11-3 and TRBJ2-5; TRBD1 is a possible D gene (5 bases). CDR3 length: 13 residues. Trimming left V 5 bases short and J 7 bases short, with 14 bases between. Per germline, CDR1 SGHNT and CDR2 YENEEA. DNA of the CDR3: TGTGCCAGCAGCCCTAGACAGTCTGGGACCCAGTACTTC. Amino acids: CASSPRQSGTQYF.

The V and J genes are TRBV4-1 and TRBJ2-7; 10 nucleotides match TRBD2. The V gene's germline CDR1 is MGHRA and CDR2 YSYEKL. This CDR3 is built from 15 residues. Trimming cost V 2 bases and J 2 bases; bases outside gene matches: 3. CDR3 DNA sequence: TGCGCCAGCAGCCAATCCCTAGCGGGAGCCTACGAGCAGTACTTC. Its translation: CASSQSLAGAYEQYF.

This chain joins TRBV29-1 and TRBJ2-5; 8 bases are shared with TRBD1. Trimming at V came to 5 bases and at J to 5 bases, leaving 10 bases not matched to a gene. CDR1 and CDR2 from the germline V gene are SQVTM and ANQGSEA. CDR3 length equals 14 residues. The CDR3 protein is CSVKDRAIRETQYF. CDR3 coding DNA: TGCAGCGTTAAGGACAGGGCGATTCGGGAGACCCAGTACTTC.

The chain is built from TRBV27 and TRBJ2-7; 15 positions agree with TRBD2. V was clipped by 3 bases and J by 6 bases; unmatched bases: 9. CDR1 and CDR2 (germline): MNHEY, SMNVEV (reference sequence). The CDR3 runs 17 residues. The CDR3 reads CASSFLGLAGGPGEQYF. As DNA, the CDR3 is TGTGCCAGCAGTTTCCTCGGACTAGCGGGGGGGCCCGGCGAGCAGTACTTC.

The genes are TRBV5-4 and TRBJ1-2, with D possibly matching TRBD1 (5 bases). The V gene's germline CDR1 is SGHNT and CDR2 YYREEE (reference sequence). Trimming pared 6 bases from V and 4 bases from J, leaving 13 bases between. The CDR3 length is 13 residues. The CDR3 coding sequence is TGTGCCAGCACCCCCCGGGGGGGCTATGGCTACACCTTC. Translated: CASTPRGGYGYTF.

On this clone: Additional DNA sequences in this sample encode the identical CDR3. This rearrangement joins TRBV7-8 to TRBJ2-3, with 8 bases aligning to TRBD2. CDR1 and CDR2 from the germline V gene are SGHVS and FQNEAQ. The CDR3 sequence is 16 residues long. The junction had 5 bases not matched to a gene; V was cut back by 1 base and J by 2 bases. In DNA form, the CDR3 reads TGTGCCAGCAGCTTAGGGGCTAGCGGGTCCACAGATACGCAGTATTTT. It yields the protein CASSLGASGSTDTQYF.

The V and J genes are TRBV29-1 and TRBJ1-2; no firm D call. The V end lost 6 bases, the J end lost 2 bases, and 19 bases lay between the germline ends. CDR1 is SQVTM and CDR2 is ANQGSEA in the germline V gene. This CDR3 is 15 amino acids long. The CDR3 DNA reads as TGCAGCGTCTATAAACAAGGCCAGGCCAACTATGGCTACACCTTC. Protein product: CSVYKQGQANYGYTF.

V usage is TRBV5-6 and J usage is TRBJ2-7; 8 bases fit TRBD1. Germline values: CDR1 SGHDT, CDR2 YYEEEE. The trim removed 0 bases at V and 4 bases at J, leaving 3 bases unmatched. CDR3 length: 14 amino acids. CDR3 coding DNA: TGTGCCAGCAGCTTGGGTCAGGGGGCGTACGAGCAGTACTTC. This sequence encodes CASSLGQGAYEQYF.

V is TRBV19 and J is TRBJ2-4, with D perhaps TRBD2 (5 bases). Trimming removed 6 bases from V and 8 bases from J, with 14 bases in between. The CDR3 is made up of 13 amino acids. Germline V gene data show CDR1 as LNHDA and CDR2 as SQIVND (reference sequence). CDR3 DNA sequence: TGTGCCAGTAGCGATTGGGGAGCGGACATTCAGTACTTC. This encodes CASSDWGADIQYF.

As for this clone: Within the sample, other DNA sequences also encode this same CDR3. V is TRBV9 and J is TRBJ1-2, with D possibly being TRBD1 (5 bases). The germline gives CDR1 SGDLS, CDR2 YYNGEE. There are 14 residues in the CDR3. With 3 bases removed from V and 3 bases from J, the gap between germline ends came to 12 bases. The CDR3 is CASSAQGGDYGYTF. The CDR3 bases are TGTGCCAGCAGCGCCCAGGGAGGGGACTATGGCTACACCTTC.

The rearrangement links TRBV6-5 to TRBJ2-3; 7 nucleotides line up with TRBD1. Losses at the gene ends were 6 bases for V and 3 bases for J; bases not matched to a gene: 3. The CDR3 covers 13 residues. Germline V gene lookup returns CDR1 MNHEY and CDR2 SVGAGI. CDR3 sequence reads: CASRGQRTDTQYF. CDR3 nucleotide sequence: TGTGCCAGCAGGGGACAGAGGACAGATACGCAGTATTTT.

The rearrangement joins TRBV4-1 to TRBJ1-5; weak D call: TRBD1 (5 bases). CDR1 is MGHRA, CDR2 YSYEKL, per germline. V was clipped by 0 bases and J by 5 bases, with 8 bases between them. The CDR3 contains 14 residues. CDR3 coding DNA: TGCGCCAGCAGCCAAGAGGCAGGGTATCAGCCCCAGCATTTT. It encodes CASSQEAGYQPQHF.

This clone was found a few times. The rearrangement links TRBV11-2 to TRBJ1-4; TRBD1 might be the D (5 bases). The V gene's germline CDR1 is SGHAT and CDR2 FQNNGV. Trimming took 5 bases from V and 7 from J, leaving 14 bases between them. This CDR3 is built from 14 residues. The CDR3 here is CASSQGGYGEKLFF. The CDR3 DNA reads TGTGCCAGCAGCCAGGGAGGTTATGGTGAAAAACTGTTTTTT.

The chain joins TRBV5-4 to TRBJ2-1, with D tentatively TRBD2 (5 bases). V was trimmed by 3 bases and J by 8 bases, leaving 15 bases between them. Germline V lookup: CDR1 SGHNT, CDR2 YYREEE (reference sequence). The length of the CDR3 is 14 residues. CDR3 region: CASSSGVRAHEQFF. CDR3 bases: TGTGCCAGCAGCTCCGGGGTGCGGGCACATGAGCAGTTCTTC.

This clone was seen once. Other DNA sequences from this sample encode an identical CDR3 as well. The chain recombines TRBV11-3 with TRBJ2-5; maybe TRBD1 (6 bases). Per germline, CDR1 SGHNT and CDR2 YENEEA. The CDR3 length is 13 residues. V was trimmed by 4 bases and J by 7 bases, leaving 13 bases between them. The CDR3 here is CASSSGTLGTQYF. CDR3 DNA sequence: TGTGCCAGCAGCTCAGGGACATTGGGGACCCAGTACTTC.

The chain combines TRBV5-1 with TRBJ1-2; perhaps TRBD1 as D (6 bases). Trimming removed 1 base from V and 3 bases from J, with 10 bases in between. CDR3 length: 14 amino acids. CDR1 is SGHRS, CDR2 YFSETQ, per germline. CDR3 sequence: CASSLLGQHYGYTF. In nucleotides, the CDR3 is TGCGCCAGCAGCTTGCTAGGACAGCACTATGGCTACACCTTC. Combining the CDR3 with reference TRBV5-1 and TRBJ1-2 gives the whole variable domain KAGVTQTPRYLIKTRGQQVTLSCSPISGHRSVSWYQQTPGQGLQFLFEYFSETQRNKGNFPGRFSGRQFSNSRSEMNVSTLELGDSALYLCASSLLGQHYGYTFGSGTRLTVV.

This clone was seen more than once but under ten times. One end of the junction varies from germline; a read error may be responsible. V is TRBV5-1 and J is TRBJ2-5; TRBD2 matches 8 bases. Germline V gene data show CDR1 as SGHRS and CDR2 as YFSETQ. The CDR3 loop spans 16 amino acids. CDR3 nucleotides: TGCGCCCGCAGCCGGGGGGGGCAGGCCGCCCCAGGGGCCCAGTACTTC. Its protein product is CARSRGGQAAPGAQYF.